The next 22 T cell receptor beta chains were all read from a single sample in a study of CD8 T cells in ankylosing spondylitis. TCRdb passed the 5' RACE reads through MiXCR, listing each CDR3 protein once. Altogether 300,000 to 400,000 distinct CDR3 sequences are present, more than 20% being singletons, with the ten largest covering roughly 14%. Material for sequencing was blood, either unsorted or a sorted T cell fraction (not recorded which). The receptors shown here come from a male donor with ankylosing spondylitis or in good health (not recorded which).

The chain couples TRBV12-3 or TRBV12-4 to TRBJ2-3, with 9 positions matching TRBD2. The CDR3 totals 15 residues. Trimming removed 3 bases from V and 1 base from J; junction bases left unmatched: 2. CDR3 in DNA: TGTGCCAGCAGTTTTAAGCGGGGGGGCACAGATACGCAGTATTTT. It translates to CASSFKRGGTDTQYF.

The table lists this clonotype with a few counts. The chain carries TRBV29-1 and TRBJ2-1; D possibly corresponds to TRBD2 (6 bases). CDR3 size: 17 residues. The germline V gene has CDR1 SQVTM and CDR2 ANQGSEA. V was pared by 4 bases and J by 4 bases, with 23 bases between. CDR3 sequence (DNA): TGCAGCGTTGGGGCTAGCGATAGGGCCGTGAATTACAATGAGCAGTTCTTC. Its protein is CSVGASDRAVNYNEQFF.

This clonotype showed up just a few times. The chain employs TRBV12-3 or TRBV12-4 and TRBJ1-1; D uncertain. Deletions cut 6 bases from V and 4 bases from J, with 9 bases between. This CDR3 region has 12 residues. The CDR3 loop is CASRFGGTEAFF. The CDR3, as DNA: TGTGCCAGCAGATTTGGCGGCACTGAAGCTTTCTTT.

This clonotype was seen once. The chain combines TRBV24-1 with TRBJ1-4; 7 bases are shared with TRBD1. Germline lookup yields CDR1 KGHDR and CDR2 SFDVKD. V lost 5 bases and J lost 7; bases outside the gene matches: 12. The CDR3 extends over 16 amino acids. CDR3 region: CATSATTGVEGEKLFF. The DNA of the CDR3 is TGTGCCACCAGTGCTACCACAGGGGTCGAAGGTGAAAAACTGTTTTTT.

There are a few counts of this clonotype. The chain carries TRBV4-1 and TRBJ2-7; 9 bases agree with TRBD1. V dropped 1 base and J dropped 4; count of bases not matched to a gene: 11. This CDR3 is 17 amino acids long. Looked up from germline, CDR1 is MGHRA and CDR2 is YSYEKL. The CDR3, as DNA: TGCGCCAGCAGCCAAGGACTGAGGGGGACAGGGATTTACGAGCAGTACTTC. Its protein is CASSQGLRGTGIYEQYF.

To note about this clonotype: Just one base apart from a much larger clone, this may be a read error. This chain joins TRBV6-4 and TRBJ2-3; 8 bases agree with TRBD2. The CDR3 sequence is 16 residues long. The germline CDR1 and CDR2 sequences are MRHNA and SNTAGT. Unmatched junction bases numbered 12, after V lost 6 bases and J lost 4 bases. CDR3 DNA sequence: TGTGCCAGCAGCCTTAGCGGGAACACTCACGCAGATACGCAGTATTTT. Protein sequence: CASSLSGNTHADTQYF.

This clonotype was counted a few times. The V gene is TRBV29-1, the J gene TRBJ1-1; D perhaps matches TRBD1 (5 bases). Germline V gives CDR1 SQVTM, CDR2 ANQGSEA. Between the trimmed V and J ends, which lost 7 bases and 4 bases, there was a span of 16 bases. There are 13 residues in the CDR3. The CDR3 loop reads CSAGPGPTTEAFF. The CDR3 nucleotides read TGCAGCGCTGGCCCGGGGCCTACCACTGAAGCTTTCTTT. Using reference TRBV29-1 and TRBJ1-1 for the parts outside the CDR3, the full variable domain is SAVISQKPSRDICQRGTSLTIQCQVDSQVTMMFWYRQQPGQSLTLIATANQGSEATYESGFVIDKFPISRPNLTFSTLTVSNMSPEDSSIYLCSAGPGPTTEAFFGQGTRLTVV.

This chain joins TRBV12-3 or TRBV12-4 and TRBJ1-4; D is possibly TRBD1 (5 bases). The V end lost 3 bases, the J end lost 8 bases, and 13 bases lay between the germline ends. The CDR3 spans 14 residues. As DNA, the CDR3 is TGTGCCAGCAGTTTGGGAGGGGTTGAGGAAAAACTGTTTTTT. This sequence encodes CASSLGGVEEKLFF.

V usage is TRBV4-1 and J usage is TRBJ2-7; D not certain. The ends were cut back, 0 bases at V and 1 base at J, with 10 bases in the middle. CDR1 is MGHRA, CDR2 YSYEKL, per germline. CDR3 length equals 15 residues. CDR3 DNA: TGCGCCAGCAGCCAAGATCGAGGAGTATCCTACGAGCAGTACTTC. This gives the protein CASSQDRGVSYEQYF.

The J gene is TRBJ2-7, the V gene TRBV19; the match to TRBD1 covers 11 bases. This CDR3 is 16 amino acids long. Germline V gives CDR1 LNHDA, CDR2 SQIVND (reference sequence). With 3 bases clipped from V and 7 bases from J, the junction kept 11 bases outside the gene matches. CDR3: CASSMMDRGRFGEQYF. The CDR3 region has the DNA TGTGCCAGTAGTATGATGGACAGGGGGCGTTTTGGGGAGCAGTACTTC.

This chain uses TRBV5-1 with TRBJ2-1, with 13 bases matching TRBD2. Germline V gene lookup returns CDR1 SGHRS and CDR2 YFSETQ. The CDR3 has 14 residues. V shed 3 bases and J 9 bases; nucleotides not matched to a gene: 3. In nucleotides, the CDR3 is TGCGCCAGCAGCTCAGGACTAGCGGGGGTTGAGCAGTTCTTC. Protein: CASSSGLAGVEQFF.

The chain carries TRBV15 and TRBJ2-7; D is unresolved. Trimming took off 5 bases at V and 6 bases at J, with 14 bases between the two ends. In germline, CDR1 is LNHNV, CDR2 YYDKDF (reference sequence). There are 13 residues in the CDR3. Here the CDR3 reads CATSGYEWGEQYF. CDR3 nucleotides: TGTGCCACCAGCGGATATGAGTGGGGCGAGCAGTACTTC.

The CDR3 sequence: CASSEWAGDHTGELFF. The DNA of the CDR3 is TGTGCCAGCAGTGAATGGGCAGGGGACCACACCGGGGAGCTGTTTTTT. The chain employs TRBV25-1 and TRBJ2-2; tentative D call: TRBD1 (6 bases). The CDR3 loop spans 16 amino acids. Per germline, CDR1 MGHDK and CDR2 SYGVNS. V was trimmed by 1 base and J by 3 bases, leaving 12 bases between them.

In this sample, this clonotype turned up a few times. The chain combines TRBV18 with TRBJ2-7; 8 bases are a match to TRBD1. Trimming at V came to 3 bases and at J to 1 base, leaving 5 bases not matched to a gene. Germline V lookup: CDR1 KGHSH, CDR2 LQKENI. The CDR3 loop spans 15 amino acids. The CDR3 loop reads CASSPLGDRSYEQYF. CDR3 nucleotides: TGTGCCAGCTCACCGCTGGGGGACAGGTCCTACGAGCAGTACTTC.

A few counts support this clonotype. This chain links TRBV9 with TRBJ2-7, with TRBD2 matching 7 bases. This CDR3 region has 14 residues. Germline V gives CDR1 SGDLS, CDR2 YYNGEE. Unmatched junction bases numbered 6, after V lost 3 bases and J lost 3 bases. The CDR3 loop reads CASSASGDLYEQYF. The CDR3 DNA sequence: TGTGCCAGCAGCGCCAGCGGGGACCTCTACGAGCAGTACTTC.

This clonotype turned up a few times. The J gene is TRBJ1-2, the V gene TRBV4-1; 9 bases fit TRBD1. Germline values: CDR1 MGHRA, CDR2 YSYEKL. The CDR3 is made up of 17 amino acids. J lost 2 bases, V lost 4 bases, and 11 bases had no gene match. The CDR3 protein is CASSPDRGDDRNYGYTF. In DNA form, the CDR3 reads TGCGCCAGCAGCCCGGACAGGGGCGATGATCGGAACTATGGCTACACCTTC.

This clonotype has only a few counts. This sequence joins TRBV12-3 or TRBV12-4 and TRBJ1-5; TRBD1 aligns across 7 bases. The CDR3 is 16 amino acids. The V and J ends lost 1 base and 10 bases, in that order; junction bases with no gene match: 13. The CDR3 DNA follows: TGTGCCAGCAGTTTAGGGGGGGACAGCCGGCTTCTTCCCCAGCATTTT. As protein: CASSLGGDSRLLPQHF.

This clonotype was counted between two and nine times. This chain connects TRBV6-5 to TRBJ2-4; no clear D. This CDR3 spans 16 amino acids. Germline CDR1 reads MNHEY; CDR2 reads SVGAGI. Trimming stripped 4 bases from V and 3 bases from J, with 16 bases between. The CDR3 region has the DNA TGTGCCAGCAGTTCCCTTGTGGGGTCGGTCAAAAACATTCAGTACTTC. Its translation: CASSSLVGSVKNIQYF.

In this sample, this clonotype turned up many times. The chain employs TRBV6-1 and TRBJ2-1; 10 positions match TRBD1. The CDR3 loop spans 17 amino acids. Germline CDR1 reads MNHNS; CDR2 reads SASEGT. Trimming cost V 5 bases and J 5 bases; bases outside gene matches: 12. CDR3 bases: TGTGCCAGCAGTCGTCGAGAGGACAGGGGGGAGGACAATGAGCAGTTCTTC. Translated: CASSRREDRGEDNEQFF.

To note about this clonotype: A junction boundary mismatches the germline segment, possibly from a read error. The chain is built from TRBV7-7 and TRBJ2-2; 13 bases agree with TRBD2. Per the germline V gene, CDR1 is SSHAT and CDR2 is FNYEAQ (reference sequence). There are 18 residues in the CDR3. CDR3 sequence reads: CASSLLGTSGDLTGELFF. As DNA, the CDR3 is TGTGCTAGCAGCTTATTAGGGACTAGCGGGGACCTCACCGGGGAGCTGTTTTTT.

DNA for the CDR3: TGTGCCAGCAGCCCGGGACAGGATAATGAAAAACTGTTTTTT. Its translation: CASSPGQDNEKLFF. The V and J genes are TRBV12-3 or TRBV12-4 and TRBJ1-4, with TRBD1 matching 8 bases. The CDR3 is 14 amino acids. J gave up 4 bases and V 6 bases, and 4 bases lay outside the gene matches.

The J gene is TRBJ2-3, the V gene TRBV9; 8 bases align to TRBD2. The V gene end was trimmed by 4 bases and the J gene end by 6 bases; junction bases not matched to a gene: 4. The CDR3 is 13 residues long. Germline V CDR1 and CDR2: SGDLS, YYNGEE. This CDR3 is CASSPRTSDTQYF. In DNA form, the CDR3 reads TGTGCCAGCAGCCCTCGGACTAGCGATACGCAGTATTTT.